This T cell receptor beta chain comes out of a study of CD8 T cells in ankylosing spondylitis. Overall study findings and caveats: Past research had described some motif variants in reactive arthritis synovial fluid and blood. A TCR beta motif of several highly homologous variants seemed to mark ankylosing spondylitis blood. As reported, disease-linked clones showed significant enrichment in matched ankylosing spondylitis synovial fluid.

Details on this clonotype: Its target is unknown.

CDR1 is WNHNN and CDR2 is SYGVQD in the germline V gene (reference sequence). Germline trimming cut 3 bases from V and 4 bases from J; bases unmatched to any gene: 7. The CDR3 has 15 amino acids. Preparation of TCR beta libraries was done by quantitative 5'-RACE with molecular barcodes. TCRdb recomputed calls from the 5' RACE reads with MiXCR, one row per CDR3 protein. The data show 380,000 or so distinct CDR3 sequences, approximately 20% seen once. The clonotype originates from a male donor with ankylosing spondylitis or in good health (not recorded which). Material: blood, either unsorted or a sorted T cell fraction (not recorded which). The chain carries TRBV10-1 and TRBJ2-3; 7 bases fit TRBD2. CDR3 nucleotides: TGCGCCAGCAGTGATGGGGGGGGAAGGGCAGATACGCAGTATTTT. Translation gives CASSDGGGRADTQYF.